Below, 15 T cell receptor beta chains from the same sample are listed, as sequenced in a study of cytomegalovirus exposure and HLA in healthy donors. TCRdb's copy holds only in-frame clones and misses some; the assay was immunoSEQ multiplex PCR. The repertoire has 55,000 to 70,000 clones, roughly 92% of them found once; the top ten carry approximately 5.3%. Sequenced: PBMCs. All receptors come from a man aged 18-30 years in good health and CMV-seropositive.

This clone was recorded once. The chain has TRBV2 and TRBJ1-1, with D hard to call. Trimming left V 0 bases short and J 9 bases short, with 8 bases between. Germline V gene sequence: CDR1 SNHLY, CDR2 FYNNEI. CDR3 length: 12 residues. CDR3 residues: CASSEALSKAFF. The CDR3, as DNA: TGTGCCAGCAGTGAAGCATTGAGCAAAGCTTTCTTT.

The chain carries TRBV27 and TRBJ1-5; weak D call: TRBD1 (5 bases). Looked up from germline, CDR1 is MNHEY and CDR2 is SMNVEV (reference sequence). With 2 bases removed from V and 9 bases from J, the gap between germline ends came to 23 bases. This CDR3 region has 17 residues. This CDR3 is CASSLLAMGQNKRPQHF. DNA for the CDR3: TGTGCCAGCAGTTTACTCGCAATGGGGCAGAACAAACGGCCCCAGCATTTT.

The genes are TRBV2 and TRBJ1-5; D perhaps matches TRBD1 (6 bases). The CDR3 runs to 15 residues. The V end lost 3 bases, the J end lost 6 bases, and 15 bases lay between the germline ends. CDR1 and CDR2 from the germline V gene are SNHLY and FYNNEI. The CDR3 nucleotides read TGTGCCAGCAGTGATTTAGGGGGATCCACTCAGCCCCAGCATTTT. Residues: CASSDLGGSTQPQHF.

This chain joins TRBV30 and TRBJ1-1; a weak D match, TRBD1 (5 bases). Germline assignment: CDR1 GTSNPN and CDR2 SVGIG (reference sequence). The CDR3 sequence is 14 residues long. The V gene lost 3 bases and the J gene lost 7 bases, with 18 bases spanning the gap. The CDR3 here is CAWSPVGGDDEAFF. The CDR3 DNA follows: TGTGCCTGGAGCCCGGTTGGGGGGGACGATGAAGCTTTCTTT. The full variable domain, rest sourced from reference TRBV30 and TRBJ1-1, is SQTIHQWPATLVQPVGSPLSLECTVEGTSNPNLYWYRQAAGRGLQLLFYSVGIGQISSEVPQNLSASRPQDRQFILSSKKLLLSDSGFYLCAWSPVGGDDEAFFGQGTRLTVV.

The chain employs TRBV19 and TRBJ2-5; possible D gene TRBD1, 6 bases. This CDR3 is 14 amino acids long. V lost 2 bases and J 5 bases, leaving 12 bases between the germline ends. In germline, CDR1 is LNHDA, CDR2 SQIVND (reference sequence). The CDR3 loop is CASSISGAQETQYF. The CDR3 DNA sequence: TGTGCCAGTAGTATATCAGGGGCCCAGGAGACCCAGTACTTC.

The chain carries TRBV18 and TRBJ2-1, with TRBD2 as a possible D gene (6 bases). With 4 bases removed from V and 8 bases from J, the gap between germline ends came to 15 bases. This CDR3 has 14 amino acids. Germline V lookup: CDR1 KGHSH, CDR2 LQKENI. The CDR3 DNA is TGTGCCAGCTCACTAACCGGGCGGGACGATGAGCAGTTCTTC. Residues: CASSLTGRDDEQFF.

This chain uses TRBV7-2 with TRBJ1-2; TRBD1 agrees at 7 bases. This CDR3 has 13 residues. Per germline, CDR1 SGHTA and CDR2 FQGNSA. The V segment lost 5 bases and the J segment 7 bases; nucleotides outside the gene matches: 7. The CDR3 spells CASSDRVATGYTF. CDR3 DNA sequence: TGTGCCAGCAGCGACAGGGTGGCTACTGGCTACACCTTC.

The CDR3 coding sequence is TGTGCCAGCAGTTTAAAGGGGACTAGCGGGACCCTAGATACGCAGTATTTT. This sequence encodes CASSLKGTSGTLDTQYF. The chain couples TRBV27 to TRBJ2-3, with 13 nucleotides matching TRBD2. The V and J ends lost 2 bases and 5 bases, in that order; junction bases with no gene match: 7. CDR1 and CDR2 (germline): MNHEY, SMNVEV (reference sequence). CDR3 length: 17 amino acids.

This chain joins TRBV28 and TRBJ1-5; D is unresolved. From germline, CDR1 is MDHEN and CDR2 SYDVKM. The CDR3 length is 14 residues. Between the trimmed V and J ends, which lost 1 base and 7 bases, there was a span of 11 bases. The CDR3 bases are TGTGCCAGCAGTTTATATGCGGGTGGGCAGCCCCAGCATTTT. Its protein is CASSLYAGGQPQHF.

The chain employs TRBV2 and TRBJ2-1, with 7 bases matching TRBD1. Unmatched junction bases numbered 8, after V lost 6 bases and J lost 6 bases. This CDR3 is built from 14 residues. Per the germline V gene, CDR1 is SNHLY and CDR2 is FYNNEI. The CDR3 is CASSLGQSANEQFF. As DNA, the CDR3 is TGTGCCAGCAGCCTGGGACAGTCCGCCAATGAGCAGTTCTTC.

The chain is built from TRBV14 and TRBJ2-3, with 11 bases aligning to TRBD2. V was pared by 1 base and J by 5 bases, with 14 bases of the junction left unmatched. This CDR3 spans 19 amino acids. CDR1 is SGHDN and CDR2 is FVKESK in the germline V gene. The CDR3 region has the DNA TGTGCCAGCAGCCAAGCCCCTAGCGGGAGGACCCTAGGAGAAGATACGCAGTATTTT. Translating it yields CASSQAPSGRTLGEDTQYF.

The rearrangement joins TRBV20-1 to TRBJ2-7; D is unclear. Trimming cost V 5 bases and J 3 bases, with 8 bases left between them. The CDR3 loop spans 11 amino acids. From germline, CDR1 is DFQATT and CDR2 SNEGSKA (reference sequence). CDR3 protein: CSALEFYEQYF. The CDR3 coding sequence is TGCAGTGCTCTCGAGTTCTACGAGCAGTACTTC.

The V gene is TRBV6-6, the J gene TRBJ2-1; 7 bases line up with TRBD2. The length of the CDR3 is 15 residues. Looked up from germline, CDR1 is MNHNY and CDR2 is SVGAGI (reference sequence). The V gene end was trimmed by 0 bases and the J gene end by 6 bases; junction bases not matched to a gene: 5. As DNA, the CDR3 is TGTGCCAGCAGTTACTCGGCGGGAGTTAGCAATGAGCAGTTCTTC. This gives the protein CASSYSAGVSNEQFF.

The gene calls are TRBV5-4 and TRBJ2-5; D possibly corresponds to TRBD1 (7 bases). The CDR3 is made up of 16 amino acids. CDR1 is SGHNT and CDR2 is YYREEE in the germline V gene (reference sequence). The V gene lost 5 bases and the J gene lost 2 bases, with 19 bases spanning the gap. The CDR3 nucleotides read TGTGCCAGCAGACCACCTGGAGGGGGACAGCAAGAGACCCAGTACTTC. Its protein product is CASRPPGGGQQETQYF.

This chain links TRBV4-2 with TRBJ1-4; D not certain. V lost 2 bases and J 0 bases, leaving 4 bases between the germline ends. Looked up from germline, CDR1 is LGHNA and CDR2 is YNFKEQ. This CDR3 contains 14 residues. The CDR3 region has the DNA TGTGCCAGCAGCCAACAGACAACTAATGAAAAACTGTTTTTT. Its translation is CASSQQTTNEKLFF.